This T cell receptor (beta chain) was sequenced during a study of memory CD4+ T cells and cytomegalovirus serostatus. The germline gives CDR1 SGHAT, CDR2 FQNNGV. V gave up 3 bases and J gave up 9 bases, with 14 bases separating them. This CDR3 spans 13 amino acids. Assay: immunoSEQ multiplex PCR; the TCRdb copy retains only in-frame clones and omits some. The sample consists of tens of thousands of clones, 76% of them appearing once. The sort gate was single viable CD3+CD4+CD8-CD45RO+ cells for memory CD4+ T cells. The sample comprised memory CD4+ T cells from blood. The rearrangement uses TRBV11-2 and TRBJ2-5, with D perhaps given as TRBD1 or TRBD2 (5 bases each). This TCR was recovered from an adult in good health and CMV-seronegative. CDR3 amino acids: CASSFVRDGAQYF. Written as DNA, the CDR3 is TGTGCCAGCAGCTTCGTAAGGGACGGGGCCCAGTACTTC. Filled out from reference TRBV11-2 and TRBJ2-5, the complete variable domain reads EAGVAQSPRYKIIEKRQSVAFWCNPISGHATLYWYQQILGQGPKLLIQFQNNGVVDDSQLPKDRFSAERLKGVDSTLKIQPAKLEDSAVYLCASSFVRDGAQYFGPGTRLLVL.